This T cell receptor beta chain stems from a study of T cells after yellow fever vaccination. Each CDR3 protein gets one entry after TCRdb re-called the 5' RACE reads with MiXCR. This table has a few hundred thousand distinct CDR3 sequences, around 12% appearing once. This CDR3 has 16 residues. Per the germline V gene, CDR1 is SGHDT and CDR2 is YYEEEE. The V and J ends lost 6 bases and 0 bases, in that order; junction bases with no gene match: 10. Study observations and caveats: Among primary-vaccination clones, most reappeared after the booster, at almost 98% for CD4 and approximately 90% for CD8.

About this clonotype itself: Its antigen is not known.

Specimen: CD4+ T cells sorted from PBMCs, collected 15 days after the yellow fever booster vaccination. V is TRBV5-6 and J is TRBJ2-7; 9 nucleotides align to TRBD1. This TCR came from a man aged 18 to 35 who received the YFV17D yellow fever vaccine. The CDR3 reads CASTRRTGVGSYEQYF. CDR3 in DNA: TGTGCCAGCACTCGGAGGACAGGGGTAGGCTCCTACGAGCAGTACTTC.